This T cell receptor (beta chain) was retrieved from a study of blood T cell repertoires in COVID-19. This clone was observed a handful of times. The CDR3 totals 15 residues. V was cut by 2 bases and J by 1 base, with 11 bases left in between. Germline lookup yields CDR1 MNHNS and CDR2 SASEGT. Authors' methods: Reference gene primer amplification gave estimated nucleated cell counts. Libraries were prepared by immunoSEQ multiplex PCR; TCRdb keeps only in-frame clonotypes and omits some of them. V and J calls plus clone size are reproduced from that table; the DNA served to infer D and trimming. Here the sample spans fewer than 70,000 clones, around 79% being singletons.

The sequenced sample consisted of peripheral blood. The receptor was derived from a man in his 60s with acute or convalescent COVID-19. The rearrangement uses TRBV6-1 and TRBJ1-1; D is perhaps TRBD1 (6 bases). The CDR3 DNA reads TGTGCCAGCAGTGAATTGAGGGGACAGAACACTGAAGCTTTCTTT. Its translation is CASSELRGQNTEAFF.